This T cell receptor beta chain was recorded in a study of blood T cell repertoires in COVID-19. Background on the study: In each case, the material was cDNA or gDNA derived from T cells, B-cell-depleted T cells, or PBMCs.

Germline CDR1 reads SNHLY; CDR2 reads FYNNEI. This CDR3 is built from 16 residues. The V end lost 7 bases, the J end lost 2 bases, and 18 bases lay between the germline ends. In terms of age and location, participants ranged from roughly 18 to 95 years and lived in 24 US areas. The table came from immunoSEQ multiplex PCR; TCRdb's copy has only in-frame clones and leaves some out. The table includes 300,000 to 400,000 clones, roughly nine tenths detected once. V and J are TRBV2 and TRBJ1-5; D uncertain. The sample consisted of PBMCs or T cells enriched from blood (not recorded which). This receptor was taken from a man aged 18 to 35 who had recovered from COVID-19. The CDR3 nucleotides are TGTGCCAGCACAGGACTACCTGCGAGGGGCAATCAGCCCCAGCATTTT. Its translation: CASTGLPARGNQPQHF.